The 17 T cell receptor beta chains reported below all come from one sample, sequenced in a study of beta chain features in type 1 diabetes (dated by TCRdb to the late 2010s). The library was built by means of the immunoSEQ multiplex PCR assay. The entire isolated RNA was reverse transcribed using the High Capacity cDNA Reverse Transcription Kit, and thus expressed TCRB transcripts were sequenced. The table comes from immuneACCESS by way of TCRdb, which keeps in-frame sequences with V and J called. Part of the clones is missing from these tables; in studies checked, under half for an unresolved V gene and the rest for unknown reasons. The sample records some 150,000 clones, 8.5% to 12% of which are singletons. Of the sample, less than 1.5% falls within the top ten clones. The source material was naive CD4+ T cells from blood. The cell subset or site label on this specimen signifies: true naive CD4+ T cells. These receptors came from a young man in good health.

This clone was counted a few times. The chain carries TRBV19 and TRBJ2-5; 8 bases map to TRBD1. The closer fit of TRBJ2-7 to the DNA end suggests the J call may be wrong. The CDR3 runs 16 residues. Germline CDR1 is LNHDA and CDR2 is SQIVND (reference sequence). The CDR3 nucleotides read TGTGCCAGTAGCCCAGGATCCGGGACAGGTTCGTACGAGCAGTACTTC. Its protein is CASSPGSGTGSYEQYF.

This chain links TRBV19 with TRBJ2-1, with D possibly being TRBD2 (6 bases). The CDR3 loop spans 18 amino acids. V shed 4 bases and J shed 7 bases, with 26 bases lying between them. Germline CDR1 reads LNHDA; CDR2 reads SQIVND (reference sequence). CDR3 in DNA: TGTGCCAGTAGTAATGTACGGGGCAGGGCCGGCGGGGATAATGAGCAGTTCTTC. Translation: CASSNVRGRAGGDNEQFF.

This clone showed up just once. This chain connects TRBV5-4 to TRBJ1-2; D unresolved. The CDR3 spans 14 residues. V was trimmed by 0 bases and J by 4 bases, leaving 10 bases between them. CDR1 and CDR2 from the germline V gene are SGHNT and YYREEE (reference sequence). CDR3 amino acids: CASSLAPGSYGYTF. For the CDR3, the DNA is TGTGCCAGCAGCTTGGCCCCGGGTTCCTATGGCTACACCTTC.

As DNA, the CDR3 is TGTGCCACCAGCAGAGGGAGAGGTGAGGGCTTGACCCAGCATTTT. Its translation: CATSRGRGEGLTQHF. The gene calls are TRBV15 and TRBJ1-5; no definite D call. The CDR3 is made up of 15 amino acids. Germline lookup yields CDR1 LNHNV and CDR2 YYDKDF (reference sequence). V was shortened by 1 base and J by 11 bases, with 18 bases between the two germline ends.

The chain links TRBV5-6 to TRBJ1-4; D call uncertain. Germline V lookup: CDR1 SGHDT, CDR2 YYEEEE. The germline V and J ends were trimmed by 0 bases and 5 bases, with 8 bases remaining between them. This CDR3 is built from 14 residues. The CDR3 reads CASSLGAGNEKLFF. The DNA of the CDR3 is TGTGCCAGCAGCTTGGGGGCGGGAAATGAAAAACTGTTTTTT.

The chain uses TRBV5-4 and TRBJ1-5; tentative D call: TRBD1 (6 bases). CDR3 length: 13 amino acids. With 5 bases removed from V and 3 bases from J, the gap between germline ends came to 9 bases. CDR1 SGHNT and CDR2 YYREEE come from the germline V gene (reference sequence). CDR3 DNA sequence: TGTGCCAGCAGTCCAGGGGTCAATCAGCCCCAGCATTTT. Protein sequence: CASSPGVNQPQHF.

This clone was observed a handful of times. The chain joins TRBV11-2 to TRBJ2-3; tentatively, D is TRBD2 (6 bases). The V end lost 5 bases, the J end lost 3 bases, and 12 bases lay between the germline ends. Germline V gene data show CDR1 as SGHAT and CDR2 as FQNNGV. The CDR3 is 14 residues long. The CDR3 here is CASSRRLVTDTQYF. The CDR3, as DNA: TGTGCCAGCAGCCGTCGACTAGTTACAGATACGCAGTATTTT.

The chain uses TRBV5-1 and TRBJ1-6; 9 nucleotides align to TRBD1. CDR3 length: 16 residues. Germline values: CDR1 SGHRS, CDR2 YFSETQ. J was trimmed by 5 bases and V by 0 bases; bases with no gene match: 3. The CDR3: CASSLGDRVDNSPLHF. CDR3 coding DNA: TGCGCCAGCAGCTTGGGGGACAGGGTTGATAATTCACCCCTCCACTTT. Full variable domain (outside the CDR3, taken from reference TRBV5-1 and TRBJ1-6): KAGVTQTPRYLIKTRGQQVTLSCSPISGHRSVSWYQQTPGQGLQFLFEYFSETQRNKGNFPGRFSGRQFSNSRSEMNVSTLELGDSALYLCASSLGDRVDNSPLHFGNGTRLTVT.

This clone was seen more than once but under ten times. The chain couples TRBV30 to TRBJ1-5, with 10 bases fitting TRBD1. V was clipped by 3 bases and J by 2 bases; unmatched bases: 4. The CDR3 covers 15 residues. CDR1 GTSNPN and CDR2 SVGIG come from the germline V gene (reference sequence). The CDR3 spells CAWRYGTGGNQPQHF. DNA for the CDR3: TGTGCCTGGAGATACGGGACAGGGGGCAATCAGCCCCAGCATTTT.

V usage is TRBV7-9 and J usage is TRBJ2-7, with 8 bases matching TRBD1. Germline V gene lookup returns CDR1 SEHNR and CDR2 FQNEAQ (reference sequence). J lost 3 bases, V lost 6 bases, and 7 bases had no gene match. The CDR3 is made up of 14 amino acids. CDR3 in amino acids: CASRPTGQDYEQYF. The CDR3 coding sequence is TGTGCCAGCAGGCCCACGGGACAGGACTACGAGCAGTACTTC.

V and J are TRBV28 and TRBJ2-1; 12 bases are a match to TRBD1. This CDR3 spans 17 amino acids. Germline V lookup: CDR1 MDHEN, CDR2 SYDVKM. The V segment lost 6 bases and the J segment 0 bases; nucleotides outside the gene matches: 6. This CDR3 is CASSRDRGLGSYNEQFF. CDR3 coding DNA: TGTGCCAGCAGCCGGGACAGGGGGCTCGGCTCCTACAATGAGCAGTTCTTC.

There are a few counts of this clone. This CDR3 reads CASSAGDRDSRSDTQYF. CDR3 nucleotides: TGTGCCAGCAGTGCAGGGGACCGGGACAGTCGTTCAGATACGCAGTATTTT. The chain combines TRBV6-1 with TRBJ2-3, with 7 nucleotides matching TRBD1. The germline V gene has CDR1 MNHNS and CDR2 SASEGT. The V segment lost 4 bases and the J segment 4 bases; nucleotides outside the gene matches: 14. The CDR3 has 17 amino acids.

This clone has only a few counts. The chain uses TRBV15 and TRBJ2-5; 11 bases align to TRBD2. The CDR3 is made up of 14 amino acids. V lost 8 bases to trimming and J lost 4 bases; unmatched junction nucleotides: 6. Germline values: CDR1 LNHNV, CDR2 YYDKDF (reference sequence). DNA for the CDR3: TGTGCCACCGTTAGCGGGGGGGCCGGAGAGACCCAGTACTTC. Its translation: CATVSGGAGETQYF.

The chain is built from TRBV7-9 and TRBJ2-3; TRBD2 matches 10 bases. CDR1 and CDR2 from the germline V gene are SEHNR and FQNEAQ (reference sequence). V shed 4 bases and J 3 bases; nucleotides not matched to a gene: 13. The CDR3 is 18 residues long. The CDR3 DNA sequence: TGTGCCAGCAGCTCACCCCCCCCCAGCGGGGGGGCTACAGATACGCAGTATTTT. This sequence encodes CASSSPPPSGGATDTQYF.

V gene TRBV6-5 combines with J gene TRBJ2-2; perhaps TRBD2 as D (6 bases). The germline CDR1 and CDR2 sequences are MNHEY and SVGAGI. V shed 6 bases and J shed 6 bases, with 14 bases lying between them. The CDR3 is 14 amino acids. The CDR3 here is CASRWGVLAGELFF. CDR3 bases: TGTGCCAGCAGATGGGGGGTGTTAGCCGGGGAGCTGTTTTTT.

This clone was detected only a few times. The chain carries TRBV7-7 and TRBJ2-2; D is perhaps TRBD2 (5 bases). The CDR3 spans 17 residues. Trimming cost V 0 bases and J 5 bases, with 16 bases left between them. CDR1 SSHAT and CDR2 FNYEAQ come from the germline V gene (reference sequence). The CDR3 coding sequence is TGTGCCAGCAGCTTAGCGTATTCGGTAACGGGGACCGGGGAGCTGTTTTTT. This translates into CASSLAYSVTGTGELFF.

V and J are TRBV2 and TRBJ1-6, with TRBD1 matching over 8 bases. Unmatched junction bases numbered 5, after V lost 7 bases and J lost 6 bases. The CDR3 contains 14 residues. CDR1 and CDR2 from the germline V gene are SNHLY and FYNNEI. The DNA of the CDR3 is TGTGCCAGCAAGATCGGACAGGGTAATTCACCCCTCCACTTT. It translates to CASKIGQGNSPLHF.